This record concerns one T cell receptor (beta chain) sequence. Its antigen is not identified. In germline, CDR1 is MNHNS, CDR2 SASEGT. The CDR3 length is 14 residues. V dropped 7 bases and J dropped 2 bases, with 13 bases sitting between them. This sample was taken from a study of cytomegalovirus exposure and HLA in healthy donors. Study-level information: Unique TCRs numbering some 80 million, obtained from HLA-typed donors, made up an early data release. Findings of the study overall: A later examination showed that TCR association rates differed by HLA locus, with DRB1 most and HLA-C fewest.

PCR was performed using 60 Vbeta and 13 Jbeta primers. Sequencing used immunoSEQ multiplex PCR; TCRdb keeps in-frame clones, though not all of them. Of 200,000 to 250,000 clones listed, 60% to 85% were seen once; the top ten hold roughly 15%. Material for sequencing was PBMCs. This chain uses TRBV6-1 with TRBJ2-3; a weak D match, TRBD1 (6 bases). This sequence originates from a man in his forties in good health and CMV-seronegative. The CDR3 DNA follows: TGTGCCAGCATTACAGGGCCGGACACAGATACGCAGTATTTT. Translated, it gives CASITGPDTDTQYF.